The 7 T cell receptor beta chains reported below all come from one sample, sequenced in a study of cytomegalovirus exposure and HLA in healthy donors. 13 Jbeta primers and 60 Vbeta primers were used for the PCR. Some clones are missing from TCRdb's copy, which holds only in-frame ones; the method was immunoSEQ multiplex PCR. The sample includes approximately 110,000 clones, approximately 86% of them seen just once. The sequencing sample was made of PBMCs. The receptors originated from a man aged 18-30 years in good health and CMV-seronegative.

V usage is TRBV4-3 and J usage is TRBJ2-1; D perhaps matches TRBD2 (6 bases). In germline, CDR1 is LGHNA, CDR2 YSLEER. Trimming took off 4 bases at V and 7 bases at J, with 17 bases between the two ends. The CDR3 spans 15 residues. The CDR3 sequence is CASSPSSEPWNEQFF. CDR3 DNA sequence: TGCGCCAGCAGCCCGTCTAGCGAGCCTTGGAATGAGCAGTTCTTC.

This clone was counted only a few times. The rearrangement joins TRBV7-9 to TRBJ2-7, with 7 bases lining up with TRBD1. Unmatched junction bases numbered 7, after V lost 5 bases and J lost 0 bases. The CDR3 is 15 residues long. Germline V gene lookup returns CDR1 SEHNR and CDR2 FQNEAQ (reference sequence). The CDR3 sequence is CASSLDRAISYEQYF. The CDR3 nucleotides read TGTGCCAGCAGCCTCGACAGGGCCATCTCCTACGAGCAGTACTTC.

The chain links TRBV6-5 to TRBJ1-2; D is possibly TRBD1 (6 bases). The length of the CDR3 is 14 residues. From germline, CDR1 is MNHEY and CDR2 SVGAGI. V was trimmed by 6 bases and J by 8 bases, leaving 19 bases between them. The CDR3 protein is CASSPGQGWGGYTF. CDR3 nucleotides: TGTGCCAGCAGCCCGGGCCAGGGGTGGGGGGGCTACACCTTC.

The V call is TRBV6-6, the J call TRBJ2-5; D is possibly TRBD1 (6 bases). V was cut by 6 bases and J by 2 bases, with 10 bases left in between. The CDR3 is 13 amino acids. Germline CDR1 MNHNY, CDR2 SVGAGI (reference sequence). This chain's CDR3 is CASRRTVQETQYF. In nucleotides, the CDR3 is TGTGCCAGCAGAAGGACAGTTCAAGAGACCCAGTACTTC.

The chain is built from TRBV15 and TRBJ1-4, with TRBD1 matching over 8 bases. In germline, CDR1 is LNHNV, CDR2 YYDKDF (reference sequence). V lost 5 bases, J lost 8 bases, and 7 bases stayed unmatched. This CDR3 spans 14 amino acids. Written as DNA, the CDR3 is TGTGCCACCAGCTCGGACAGGGTTGACGAAAAACTGTTTTTT. Its translation is CATSSDRVDEKLFF.

This clone came up once. The rearrangement joins TRBV5-4 to TRBJ2-1; D is perhaps TRBD1 (5 bases). Germline V lookup: CDR1 SGHNT, CDR2 YYREEE (reference sequence). This CDR3 is built from 13 residues. Deletions cut 0 bases from V and 8 bases from J, with 9 bases between. CDR3 nucleotides: TGTGCCAGCAGCTTGGCAGGGCCGGATGAGCAGTTCTTC. Its protein is CASSLAGPDEQFF. The variable domain in full, completed from reference TRBV5-4 and TRBJ2-1, reads ETGVTQSPTHLIKTRGQQVTLRCSSQSGHNTVSWYQQALGQGPQFIFQYYREEENGRGNFPPRFSGLQFPNYSSELNVNALELDDSALYLCASSLAGPDEQFFGPGTRLTVL.

The V gene is TRBV28, the J gene TRBJ2-1; 9 bases agree with TRBD2. The CDR3 spans 15 residues. The germline V gene has CDR1 MDHEN and CDR2 SYDVKM. V dropped 6 bases and J dropped 13; count of bases not matched to a gene: 16. The CDR3 nucleotides read TGTGCCAGCAGGCCCAGGGGGGGTAGCGGGGGTCCCCAGTTCTTC. This gives the protein CASRPRGGSGGPQFF.